This T cell receptor (beta chain) was sequenced in a study of T cells after yellow fever vaccination. From the 5' RACE reads, TCRdb called clonotypes with MiXCR, one entry per CDR3 protein. The table has about 260,000 distinct CDR3 sequences, about an eighth seen once. V dropped 2 bases and J dropped 5 bases, with 12 bases sitting between them. The germline V gene has CDR1 MNHEY and CDR2 SMNVEV (reference sequence). The CDR3 covers 14 residues. This receptor was obtained from a man under 40 who received the YFV17D yellow fever vaccine. Sequencing was performed on CD4+ T cells sorted from PBMCs, taken 45 days after the yellow fever booster vaccination. This chain uses TRBV27 with TRBJ2-5; D is uncertain. As DNA, the CDR3 is TGTGCCAGCAGTTTAAATTATCTTGGGGAGACCCAGTACTTC. Translated: CASSLNYLGETQYF.